This entry lists 5 T cell receptor beta chains sequenced from one sample in a study of CD8+ T cells in alopecia areata. Extraction of RNA preceded its reverse transcription into cDNA, which served as the sequencing template. Clones were read by immunoSEQ multiplex PCR, and TCRdb kept only the in-frame ones, dropping some. The sample has over 150,000 clones, 50% to 70% seen once. This sample comprised CD4+ T cells sorted from blood, obtained at week 0. These receptors were taken from a human donor with alopecia areata.

This chain uses TRBV25-1 with TRBJ2-5, with D possibly TRBD2 on 6 matching bases. CDR1 MGHDK and CDR2 SYGVNS come from the germline V gene. With 6 bases removed from V and 0 bases from J, the gap between germline ends came to 14 bases. The CDR3 has 15 amino acids. This chain's CDR3 is CASRRAGIDQETQYF. The CDR3 coding sequence is TGTGCCAGCAGACGGGCGGGGATTGACCAAGAGACCCAGTACTTC.

This chain links TRBV29-1 with TRBJ1-1, with unresolved D. The CDR3 length is 11 residues. V was shortened by 4 bases and J by 6 bases, with 9 bases between the two germline ends. Germline lookup yields CDR1 SQVTM and CDR2 ANQGSEA. The DNA of the CDR3 is TGCAGCGTTGCTGGTGGCGCTGAAGCTTTCTTT. It yields the protein CSVAGGAEAFF.

Points on this clone: Within the sample, other DNA sequences also encode this same CDR3. This chain joins TRBV29-1 and TRBJ2-2; D uncertain. V dropped 4 bases and J dropped 5 bases, with 5 bases sitting between them. The germline CDR1 and CDR2 sequences are SQVTM and ANQGSEA. This CDR3 has 11 amino acids. The CDR3 DNA follows: TGCAGCGTTGGGCTAACCGGGGAGCTGTTTTTT. It yields the protein CSVGLTGELFF.

This clone was seen a few times. The V gene is TRBV19, the J gene TRBJ2-2; D remains unclear. Germline V CDR1 and CDR2: LNHDA, SQIVND (reference sequence). V was clipped by 3 bases and J by 6 bases, with 8 bases between them. The CDR3 length is 13 residues. CDR3 bases: TGTGCCAGTAGTATCCGAATCTCCGGGGAGCTGTTTTTT. This translates into CASSIRISGELFF.

V gene TRBV2 combines with J gene TRBJ2-7; weak D call: TRBD1 (6 bases). The CDR3 has 14 residues. Germline CDR1 is SNHLY and CDR2 is FYNNEI. Trimming removed 4 bases at V and 7 bases at J, with 17 bases between. The CDR3 DNA reads TGTGCCAGCAGTGGTGGCAGGGGCCGTGCGGAGCAGTACTTC. It is translated as CASSGGRGRAEQYF.